The clone carrying this T cell receptor beta chain was detected many times. This entry is derived from a study of blood T cells in healthy people across ages. The CDR3 consists of 14 residues. Trimming took 6 bases from V and 6 from J; bases not matched to a gene: 7. A sample-barcoded 5' primer and a J-beta primer mix were used in a second PCR of roughly 7 to 11 cycles. One entry per CDR3 protein results from TCRdb running MiXCR on the 5' RACE reads. The repertoire holds more than 700,000 distinct CDR3 sequences, with about half as singletons. The receptor comes from an older man in good health. The sample was blood. This chain links TRBV12-3 or TRBV12-4 with TRBJ2-7; TRBD1 agrees at 11 bases. CDR3 sequence reads: CASRFGQGAREQYF. The CDR3 DNA reads TGTGCCAGCAGGTTCGGACAGGGGGCCCGCGAGCAGTACTTC.